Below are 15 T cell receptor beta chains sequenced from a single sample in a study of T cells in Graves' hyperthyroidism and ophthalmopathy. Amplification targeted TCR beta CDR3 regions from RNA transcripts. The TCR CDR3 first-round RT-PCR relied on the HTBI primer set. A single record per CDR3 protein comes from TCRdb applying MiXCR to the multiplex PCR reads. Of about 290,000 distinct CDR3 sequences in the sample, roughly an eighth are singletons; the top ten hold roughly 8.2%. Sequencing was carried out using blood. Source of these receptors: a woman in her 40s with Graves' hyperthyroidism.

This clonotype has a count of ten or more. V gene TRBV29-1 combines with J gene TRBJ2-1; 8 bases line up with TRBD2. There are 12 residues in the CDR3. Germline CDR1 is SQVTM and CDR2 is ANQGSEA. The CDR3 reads CAIGGADNEQFF. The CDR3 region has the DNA TGCGCTATCGGGGGGGCGGACAATGAGCAGTTCTTC.

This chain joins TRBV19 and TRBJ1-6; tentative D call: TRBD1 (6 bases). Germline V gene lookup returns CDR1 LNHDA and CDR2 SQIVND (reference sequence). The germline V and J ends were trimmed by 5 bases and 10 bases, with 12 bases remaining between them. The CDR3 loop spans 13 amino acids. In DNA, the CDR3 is TGTGCCAGTAGTGGCTACAGGGACTCACCCCTCCACTTT. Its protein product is CASSGYRDSPLHF.

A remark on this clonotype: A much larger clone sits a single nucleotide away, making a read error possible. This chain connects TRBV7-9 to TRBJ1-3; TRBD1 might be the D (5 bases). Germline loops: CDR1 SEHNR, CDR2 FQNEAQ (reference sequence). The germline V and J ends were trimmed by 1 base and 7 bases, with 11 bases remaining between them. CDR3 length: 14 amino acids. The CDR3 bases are TGTGCCAGCAGCTTAGGGGGACCGTGGAACACCATATATTTT. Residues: CASSLGGPWNTIYF.

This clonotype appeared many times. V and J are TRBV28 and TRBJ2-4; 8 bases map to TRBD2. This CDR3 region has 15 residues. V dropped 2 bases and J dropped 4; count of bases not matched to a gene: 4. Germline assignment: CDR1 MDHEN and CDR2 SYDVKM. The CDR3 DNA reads TGTGCCAGCAGTTTAACAGGGACTAGAAAAAACATTCAGTACTTC. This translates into CASSLTGTRKNIQYF.

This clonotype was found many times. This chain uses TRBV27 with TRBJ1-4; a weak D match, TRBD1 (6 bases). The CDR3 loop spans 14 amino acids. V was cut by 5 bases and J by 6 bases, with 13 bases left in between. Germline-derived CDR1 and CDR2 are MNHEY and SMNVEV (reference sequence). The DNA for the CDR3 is TGTGCCAGCAGTCTGCAGGGGCCATATGAAAAACTGTTTTTT. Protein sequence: CASSLQGPYEKLFF.

The CDR3 here is CASSPRGGGRTDTQYF. The CDR3 nucleotides are TGTGCCAGCTCACCACGAGGGGGAGGTCGCACAGATACGCAGTATTTT. The chain couples TRBV18 to TRBJ2-3, with D perhaps being TRBD1 or TRBD2 (6 bases each). Germline assignment: CDR1 KGHSH and CDR2 LQKENI. Deletions cut 1 base from V and 1 base from J, with 12 bases between. The CDR3 runs to 16 residues.

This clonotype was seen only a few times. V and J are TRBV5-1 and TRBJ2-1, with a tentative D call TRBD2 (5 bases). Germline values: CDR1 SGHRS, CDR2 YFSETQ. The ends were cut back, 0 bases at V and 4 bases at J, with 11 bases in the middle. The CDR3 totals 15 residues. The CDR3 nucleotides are TGCGCCAGCAGCTTGGCGCTAGGCGGGTACAATGAGCAGTTCTTC. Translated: CASSLALGGYNEQFF.

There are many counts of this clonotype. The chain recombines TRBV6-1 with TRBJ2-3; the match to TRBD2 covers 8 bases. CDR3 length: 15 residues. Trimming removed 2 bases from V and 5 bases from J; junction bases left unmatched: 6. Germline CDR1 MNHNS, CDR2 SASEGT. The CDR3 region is CASSETRLAGDTQYF. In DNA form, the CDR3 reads TGTGCCAGCAGTGAAACTCGGCTAGCGGGAGATACGCAGTATTTT.

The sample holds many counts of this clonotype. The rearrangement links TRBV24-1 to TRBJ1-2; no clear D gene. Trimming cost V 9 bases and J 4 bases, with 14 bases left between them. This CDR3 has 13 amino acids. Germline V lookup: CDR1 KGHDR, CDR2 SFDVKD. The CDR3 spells CATFNTTFYGYTF. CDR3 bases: TGTGCCACCTTTAATACAACCTTCTATGGCTACACCTTC.

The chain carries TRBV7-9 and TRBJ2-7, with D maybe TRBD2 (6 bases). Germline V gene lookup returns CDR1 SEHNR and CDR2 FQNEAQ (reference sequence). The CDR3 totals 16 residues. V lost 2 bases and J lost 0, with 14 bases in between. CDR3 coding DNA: TGTGCCAGCAGCTTAATTCTTGTGGGAGGCTCCTACGAGCAGTACTTC. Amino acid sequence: CASSLILVGGSYEQYF. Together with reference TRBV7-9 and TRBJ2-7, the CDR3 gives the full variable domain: DTGVSQNPRHKITKRGQNVTFRCDPISEHNRLYWYRQTLGQGPEFLTYFQNEAQLEKSRLLSDRFSAERPKGSFSTLEIQRTEQGDSAMYLCASSLILVGGSYEQYFGPGTRLTVT.

The CDR3 protein is CATSHEGRASGYTF. In nucleotides, the CDR3 is TGTGCCACCAGTCACGAAGGGAGGGCCTCTGGCTACACCTTC. V usage is TRBV24-1 and J usage is TRBJ1-2; D is undetermined. V dropped 6 bases and J dropped 7 bases, with 17 bases sitting between them. CDR1 is KGHDR, CDR2 SFDVKD, per germline. This CDR3 region has 14 residues.

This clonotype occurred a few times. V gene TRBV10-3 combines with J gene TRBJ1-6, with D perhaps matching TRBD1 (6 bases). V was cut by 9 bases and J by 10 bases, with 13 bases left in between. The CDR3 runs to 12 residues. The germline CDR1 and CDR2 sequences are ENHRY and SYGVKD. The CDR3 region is CAIQGGSSPLHF. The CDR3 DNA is TGTGCCATACAGGGTGGTTCCTCACCCCTCCACTTT.

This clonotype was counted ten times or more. CDR3 coding DNA: TGTGCCAGCGCGCAGGACAGGGGGGTTTGGAACACTGAAGCTTTCTTT. Protein: CASAQDRGVWNTEAFF. This sequence joins TRBV28 and TRBJ1-1, with 10 bases identical to TRBD1. Germline V CDR1 and CDR2: MDHEN, SYDVKM. The CDR3 spans 16 residues. V was clipped by 8 bases and J by 1 base; unmatched bases: 10.

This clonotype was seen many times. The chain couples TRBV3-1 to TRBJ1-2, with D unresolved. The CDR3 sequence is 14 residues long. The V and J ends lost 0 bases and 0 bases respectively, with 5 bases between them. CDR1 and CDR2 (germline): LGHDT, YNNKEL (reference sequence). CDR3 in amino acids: CASSQEYTNYGYTF. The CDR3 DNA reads TGTGCCAGCAGCCAAGAATACACTAACTATGGCTACACCTTC.

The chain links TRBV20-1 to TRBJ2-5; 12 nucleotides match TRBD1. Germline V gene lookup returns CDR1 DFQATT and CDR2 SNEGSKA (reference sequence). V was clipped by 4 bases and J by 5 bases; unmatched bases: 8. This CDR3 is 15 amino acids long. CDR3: CSAMVGQGAGETQYF. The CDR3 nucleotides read TGCAGTGCTATGGTGGGACAGGGGGCTGGGGAGACCCAGTACTTC.